The clone carrying this TCR beta chain showed up just once. Its target is unknown. This sample is drawn from a study of OX40 agonist ivuxolimab in advanced cancers. Notes on the study in general: Among the lowest peripheral clonal expansion occurred in 0.1-3.0 mg/kg partial responders.

The CDR3 is made up of 14 amino acids. V lost 3 bases and J lost 4; bases outside the gene matches: 4. The germline V gene encodes CDR1 GTSNPN and CDR2 SVGIG (reference sequence). TCRdb's table, derived via immunoSEQ multiplex PCR, lists solely in-frame clones and lacks some. The sample lists about 90,000 clones; approximately 85% were seen once. This TCR was sampled from an adult with an advanced solid tumor such as melanoma, head and neck, liver or kidney cancer. The J gene is TRBJ2-5, the V gene TRBV30; 11 nucleotides align to TRBD1. The sample in question was CD4+ or CD8+ T cells sorted from blood, obtained in a trial of the OX40 agonist ivuxolimab. CDR3: CAWSRDRGLETQYF. CDR3 sequence (DNA): TGTGCCTGGAGCAGGGACAGGGGGTTAGAGACCCAGTACTTC.